This T cell receptor (beta chain) was documented in a study of T cells after yellow fever vaccination. Germline-derived CDR1 and CDR2 are MNHEY and SMNVEV (reference sequence). This CDR3 region has 16 residues. J gave up 1 base and V 7 bases, and 10 bases lay outside the gene matches. TCRdb reprocessed the 5' RACE reads with MiXCR, giving one entry per CDR3 protein. The table includes around 530,000 distinct CDR3 sequences, about a sixth detected once. V usage is TRBV27 and J usage is TRBJ2-3; 8 bases align to TRBD2. The TCR comes from a man aged 18 to 30 who received the YFV17D yellow fever vaccine. The source was PBMCs, collected 5 to 6 days after the first yellow fever vaccination. The CDR3: CASMDWETSGTDTQYF. As DNA, the CDR3 is TGTGCCAGCATGGATTGGGAGACTAGCGGCACAGATACGCAGTATTTT.